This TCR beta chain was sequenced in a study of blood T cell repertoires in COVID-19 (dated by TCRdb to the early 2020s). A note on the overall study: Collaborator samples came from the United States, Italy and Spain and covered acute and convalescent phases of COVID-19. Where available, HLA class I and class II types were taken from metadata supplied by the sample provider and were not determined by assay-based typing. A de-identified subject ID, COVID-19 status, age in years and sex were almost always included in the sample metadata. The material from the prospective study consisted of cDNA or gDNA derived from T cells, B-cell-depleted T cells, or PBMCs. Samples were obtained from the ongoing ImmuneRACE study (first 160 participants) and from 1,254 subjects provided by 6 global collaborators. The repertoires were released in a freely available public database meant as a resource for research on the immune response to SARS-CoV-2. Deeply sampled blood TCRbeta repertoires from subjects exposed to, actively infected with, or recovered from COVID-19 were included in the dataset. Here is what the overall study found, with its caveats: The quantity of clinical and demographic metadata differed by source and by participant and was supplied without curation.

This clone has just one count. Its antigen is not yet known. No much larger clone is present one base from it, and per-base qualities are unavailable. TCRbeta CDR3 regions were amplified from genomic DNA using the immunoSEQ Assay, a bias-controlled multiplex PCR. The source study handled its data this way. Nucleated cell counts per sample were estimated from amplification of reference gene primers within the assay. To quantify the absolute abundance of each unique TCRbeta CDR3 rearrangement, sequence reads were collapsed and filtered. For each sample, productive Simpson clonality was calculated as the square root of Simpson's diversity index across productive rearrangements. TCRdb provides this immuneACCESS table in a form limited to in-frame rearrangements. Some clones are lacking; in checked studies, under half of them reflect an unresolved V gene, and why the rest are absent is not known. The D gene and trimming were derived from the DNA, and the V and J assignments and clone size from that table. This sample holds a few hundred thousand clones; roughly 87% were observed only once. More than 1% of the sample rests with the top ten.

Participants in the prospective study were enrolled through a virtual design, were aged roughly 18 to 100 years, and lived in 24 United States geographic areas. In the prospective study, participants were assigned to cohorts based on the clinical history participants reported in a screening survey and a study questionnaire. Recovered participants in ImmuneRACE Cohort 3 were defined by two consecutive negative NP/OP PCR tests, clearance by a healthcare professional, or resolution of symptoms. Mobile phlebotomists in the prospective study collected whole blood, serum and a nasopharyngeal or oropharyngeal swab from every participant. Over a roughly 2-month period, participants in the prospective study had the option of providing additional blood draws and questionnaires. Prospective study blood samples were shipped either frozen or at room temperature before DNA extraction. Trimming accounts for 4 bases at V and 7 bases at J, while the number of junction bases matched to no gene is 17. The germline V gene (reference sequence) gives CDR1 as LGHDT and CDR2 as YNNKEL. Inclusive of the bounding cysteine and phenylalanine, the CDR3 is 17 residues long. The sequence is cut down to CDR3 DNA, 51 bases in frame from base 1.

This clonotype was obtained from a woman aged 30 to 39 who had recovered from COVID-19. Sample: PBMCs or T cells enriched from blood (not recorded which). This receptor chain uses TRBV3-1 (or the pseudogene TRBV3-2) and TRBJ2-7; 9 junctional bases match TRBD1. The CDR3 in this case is CASSPRRVRTGDREQYF. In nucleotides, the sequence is TGTGCCAGCAGCCCTCGGAGGGTCAGGACAGGGGATAGGGAGCAGTACTTC.